This T cell receptor (beta chain) was profiled in a study of blood T cell repertoires in COVID-19. CDR3 length: 15 residues. CDR1 is MNHEY, CDR2 SVGAGI, per germline. Germline trimming cut 6 bases from V and 5 bases from J; bases unmatched to any gene: 10. Assay: immunoSEQ multiplex PCR; the TCRdb copy retains only in-frame clones and omits some. The profile covers around 320,000 clones, with roughly 87% appearing a single time and 2% to 3% taken by the ten largest. This TCR was recovered from a man between 18 and 29 years old with active or convalescent COVID-19. The rearrangement uses TRBV6-5 and TRBJ1-3; 7 bases fit TRBD1. Source material: peripheral blood. The DNA of the CDR3 is TGTGCCAGCAGAGTAGGACAGGAGCGGCGAAACACCATATATTTT. Translated, it gives CASRVGQERRNTIYF.